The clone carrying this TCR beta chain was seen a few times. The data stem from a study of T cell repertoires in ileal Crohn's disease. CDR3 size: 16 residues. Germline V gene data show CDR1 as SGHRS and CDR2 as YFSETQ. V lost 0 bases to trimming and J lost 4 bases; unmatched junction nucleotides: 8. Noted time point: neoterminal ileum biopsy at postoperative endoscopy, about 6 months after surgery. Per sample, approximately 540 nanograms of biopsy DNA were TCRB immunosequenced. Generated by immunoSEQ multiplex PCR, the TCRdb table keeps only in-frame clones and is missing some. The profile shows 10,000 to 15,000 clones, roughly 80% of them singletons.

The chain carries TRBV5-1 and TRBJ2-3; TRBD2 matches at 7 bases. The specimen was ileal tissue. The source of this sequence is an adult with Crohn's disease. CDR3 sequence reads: CASSLAGAGRADTQYF. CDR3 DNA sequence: TGCGCCAGCAGCTTGGCCGGGGCGGGGAGGGCAGATACGCAGTATTTT.